The 13 T cell receptor beta chains below come from one sample, sequenced in a study of cytomegalovirus exposure and HLA in healthy donors (dated by TCRdb to 2016 to 2017). The library was made by the immunoSEQ multiplex PCR assay. For the multiplex PCR, a mixture combining 60 forward primers for TCR Vbeta segments and 13 reverse primers for TCR Jbeta segments was used. The source is immuneACCESS, and TCRdb retained only in-frame sequences with V and J called. Part of the clones is not carried over; for the studies checked, unresolved V genes explain less than half of this, and the remainder is unexplained. The sample records 85,000 to 120,000 clones, roughly 73% of which are singletons. The ten top clones hold more than 2% of the sample. The sample taken for sequencing was PBMCs. The receptors were sampled from a man in his forties in good health and CMV-seronegative.

About this clone: At one end the junction does not follow the germline gene, possibly because of a read error. The chain joins TRBV5-1 to TRBJ2-3; a weak D match, TRBD2 (6 bases). Germline lookup yields CDR1 SGHRS and CDR2 YFSETQ. The CDR3 has 14 residues. The CDR3 region has the DNA TGCGCCAGCACCTTGGGACTCGCGGGAGATACGCAGTATTTT. Translating gives CASTLGLAGDTQYF.

This clone was counted only a few times. The chain employs TRBV5-4 and TRBJ1-1; D is possibly TRBD1 (6 bases). CDR1 and CDR2 from the germline V gene are SGHNT and YYREEE (reference sequence). The V gene lost 6 bases and the J gene lost 1 base, with 13 bases spanning the gap. The CDR3 sequence is 14 residues long. The CDR3, as DNA: TGTGCCAGCACCGCGGACAGTAAGAACACTGAAGCTTTCTTT. It yields the protein CASTADSKNTEAFF.

This clone was seen only once. The V gene is TRBV15, the J gene TRBJ1-6, with no clear D. The CDR3 covers 14 residues. From germline, CDR1 is LNHNV and CDR2 YYDKDF (reference sequence). Deletions cut 0 bases from V and 7 bases from J, with 7 bases between. The CDR3 coding sequence is TGTGCCACCAGCAGAGATAGCAGAAATTCACCCCTCCACTTT. Amino acid sequence: CATSRDSRNSPLHF.

The chain combines TRBV7-9 with TRBJ2-2; 7 nucleotides match TRBD2. CDR1 is SEHNR, CDR2 FQNEAQ, per germline (reference sequence). The CDR3 runs to 18 residues. V was pared by 0 bases and J by 6 bases, with 13 bases of the junction left unmatched. CDR3 in DNA: TGTGCCAGCAGCTTAGCGCTGGGGGGGTCCCGCCTGCCCGGGGAGCTGTTTTTT. Protein product: CASSLALGGSRLPGELFF. The variable domain in full, with the rest retrieved from reference TRBV7-9 and TRBJ2-2, is DTGVSQNPRHKITKRGQNVTFRCDPISEHNRLYWYRQTLGQGPEFLTYFQNEAQLEKSRLLSDRFSAERPKGSFSTLEIQRTEQGDSAMYLCASSLALGGSRLPGELFFGEGSRLTVL.

The chain recombines TRBV19 with TRBJ1-1, with TRBD1 identical over 8 bases. The CDR3 has 18 residues. Germline CDR1 and CDR2: LNHDA and SQIVND (reference sequence). The V and J ends lost 1 base and 2 bases, in that order; junction bases with no gene match: 12. The CDR3 sequence is CASSIVWAGGDFNTEAFF. The CDR3 coding sequence is TGTGCCAGTAGTATAGTATGGGCAGGGGGCGATTTTAACACTGAAGCTTTCTTT.

V is TRBV19 and J is TRBJ2-3; tentatively, D is TRBD2 (5 bases). Germline V gene sequence: CDR1 LNHDA, CDR2 SQIVND (reference sequence). V was shortened by 6 bases and J by 4 bases, with 17 bases between the two germline ends. The CDR3 contains 15 residues. CDR3 nucleotide sequence: TGTGCCAGTAGCCTCCCGGGGAATAGGCCAGATACGCAGTATTTT. Its translation: CASSLPGNRPDTQYF.

The rearrangement uses TRBV27 and TRBJ1-5; tentative D call: TRBD1 (6 bases). In germline, CDR1 is MNHEY, CDR2 SMNVEV (reference sequence). V lost 5 bases and J 7 bases, leaving 18 bases between the germline ends. The CDR3 runs 15 residues. The CDR3 here is CASSLTQGVGQPQHF. DNA of the CDR3: TGTGCCAGCAGTCTAACACAGGGAGTAGGACAGCCCCAGCATTTT.

This chain connects TRBV6-1 to TRBJ1-1; D not certain. The CDR3 contains 13 residues. Germline V gene sequence: CDR1 MNHNS, CDR2 SASEGT. Trimming cost V 4 bases and J 3 bases, with 9 bases left between them. This chain's CDR3 is CASSVGGYTEAFF. The CDR3 DNA is TGTGCCAGCAGTGTAGGCGGATACACTGAAGCTTTCTTT.

This chain uses TRBV19 with TRBJ1-1; 7 positions agree with TRBD1. The germline V gene has CDR1 LNHDA and CDR2 SQIVND (reference sequence). The trim removed 3 bases at V and 4 bases at J, leaving 8 bases unmatched. The CDR3 is made up of 15 amino acids. The CDR3 bases are TGTGCCAGTAGTATTCGACAGGGAGGAGGCACTGAAGCTTTCTTT. It translates to CASSIRQGGGTEAFF.

In DNA form, the CDR3 reads TGTGCCAGCAGCACCCGGGCGGGGGGCTACAACAATGAGCAGTTCTTC. Its translation: CASSTRAGGYNNEQFF. The chain uses TRBV7-3 and TRBJ2-1; 8 bases are a match to TRBD2. CDR1 and CDR2 from the germline V gene are SGHTA and FQGTGA. This CDR3 has 16 amino acids. Germline trimming cut 5 bases from V and 5 bases from J; bases unmatched to any gene: 11.

V and J are TRBV5-4 and TRBJ2-5; 7 bases align to TRBD2. This CDR3 region has 16 residues. The trim removed 4 bases at V and 4 bases at J, leaving 13 bases unmatched. The germline V gene has CDR1 SGHNT and CDR2 YYREEE (reference sequence). CDR3 DNA sequence: TGTGCCAGCAGCATACCCCCCCAGGGAGGGAGAGAGACCCAGTACTTC. Residues: CASSIPPQGGRETQYF.

The chain employs TRBV5-1 and TRBJ2-1; 7 bases are shared with TRBD2. Germline values: CDR1 SGHRS, CDR2 YFSETQ. Losses at the gene ends were 8 bases for V and 8 bases for J; bases not matched to a gene: 13. The CDR3 sequence is 14 residues long. CDR3 sequence reads: CASRWTSNSHEQFF. For the CDR3, the DNA is TGCGCCAGTAGGTGGACTAGTAATTCCCATGAGCAGTTCTTC.

The rearrangement uses TRBV2 and TRBJ2-7; 10 bases align to TRBD1. Trimming at V came to 7 bases and at J to 1 base, leaving 4 bases not matched to a gene. Germline assignment: CDR1 SNHLY and CDR2 FYNNEI. CDR3 length: 14 residues. The CDR3 DNA follows: TGTGCCAGCACCCGGACAGGGGGTTCCTACGAGCAGTACTTC. Encoded protein: CASTRTGGSYEQYF.